This T cell receptor beta chain is from a study of naive and memory T cell subsets. This clonotype has a count of ten or more. The SP2 primer and nested alpha and beta constant region primers amplified ligated cDNA in four rounds. One entry per CDR3 protein results from TCRdb running MiXCR on the 5' RACE reads. The sample includes around 56,000 distinct CDR3 sequences, 7.6% of them seen just once. A UMI-containing oligonucleotide was joined by 3' ligation to the TCR cDNA template. Whole-blood samples were 2 to 2.5 ml of peripheral blood from healthy adult volunteers. This CDR3 has 13 residues. The V and J ends lost 0 bases and 9 bases respectively, with 7 bases between them. Germline values: CDR1 SGHRS, CDR2 YFSETQ.

The rearrangement joins TRBV5-1 to TRBJ1-6; D gene ambiguous. The sequence was collected from a female donor in good health. In DNA form, the CDR3 reads TGCGCCAGCAGCTTGGAACCGAGTTCACCCCTCCACTTT. It encodes CASSLEPSSPLHF.